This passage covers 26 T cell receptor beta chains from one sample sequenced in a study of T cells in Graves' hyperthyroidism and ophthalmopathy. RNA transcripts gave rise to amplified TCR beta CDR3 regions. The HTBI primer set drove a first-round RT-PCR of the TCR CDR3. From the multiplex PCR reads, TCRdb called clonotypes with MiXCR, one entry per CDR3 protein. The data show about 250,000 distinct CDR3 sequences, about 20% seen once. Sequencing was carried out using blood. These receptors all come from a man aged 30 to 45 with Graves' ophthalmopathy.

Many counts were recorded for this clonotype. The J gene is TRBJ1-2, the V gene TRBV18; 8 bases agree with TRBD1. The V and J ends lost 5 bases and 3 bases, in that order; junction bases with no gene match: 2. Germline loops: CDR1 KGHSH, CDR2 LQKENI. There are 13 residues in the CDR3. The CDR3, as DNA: TGTGCCAGCTCATCGGACAGGGACTATGGCTACACCTTC. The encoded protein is CASSSDRDYGYTF.

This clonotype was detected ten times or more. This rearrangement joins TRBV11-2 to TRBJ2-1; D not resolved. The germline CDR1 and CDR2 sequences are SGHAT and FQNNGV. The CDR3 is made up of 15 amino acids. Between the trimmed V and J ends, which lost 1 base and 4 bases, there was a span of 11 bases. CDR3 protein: CASSLGVYKYNEQFF. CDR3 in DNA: TGTGCCAGCAGCTTAGGAGTCTACAAATACAATGAGCAGTTCTTC.

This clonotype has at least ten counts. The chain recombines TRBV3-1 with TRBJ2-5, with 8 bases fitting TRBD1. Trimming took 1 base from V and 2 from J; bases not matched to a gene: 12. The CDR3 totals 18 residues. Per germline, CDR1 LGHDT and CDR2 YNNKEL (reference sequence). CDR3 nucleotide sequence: TGTGCCAGCAGCCAAGGCCACGGCCGGGACAGGCTACAAGAGACCCAGTACTTC. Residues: CASSQGHGRDRLQETQYF.

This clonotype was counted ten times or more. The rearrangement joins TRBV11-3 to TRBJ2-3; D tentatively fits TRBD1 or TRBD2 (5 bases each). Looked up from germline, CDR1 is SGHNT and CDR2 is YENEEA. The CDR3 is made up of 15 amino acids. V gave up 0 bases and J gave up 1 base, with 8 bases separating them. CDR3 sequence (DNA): TGTGCCAGCAGCTTAGATGGGGACCGCACAGATACGCAGTATTTT. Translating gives CASSLDGDRTDTQYF.

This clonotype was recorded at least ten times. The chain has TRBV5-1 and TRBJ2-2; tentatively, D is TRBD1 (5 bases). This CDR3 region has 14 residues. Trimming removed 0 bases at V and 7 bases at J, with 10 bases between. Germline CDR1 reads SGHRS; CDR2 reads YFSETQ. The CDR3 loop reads CASSLAGPGGELFF. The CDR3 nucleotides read TGCGCCAGCAGCTTGGCAGGGCCCGGCGGGGAGCTGTTTTTT.

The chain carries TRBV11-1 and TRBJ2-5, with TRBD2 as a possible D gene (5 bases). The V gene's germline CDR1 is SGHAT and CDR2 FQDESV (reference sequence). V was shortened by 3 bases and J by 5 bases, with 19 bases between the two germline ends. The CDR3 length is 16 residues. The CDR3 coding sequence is TGTGCCAGCAGCTTTGGGAGTCCCCTACTCCCTGAGACCCAGTACTTC. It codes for CASSFGSPLLPETQYF.

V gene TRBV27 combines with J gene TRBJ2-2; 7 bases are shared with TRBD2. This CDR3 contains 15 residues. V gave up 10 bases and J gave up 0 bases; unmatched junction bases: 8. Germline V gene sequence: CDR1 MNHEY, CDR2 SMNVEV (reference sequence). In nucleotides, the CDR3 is TGTGCCATCTACCAGGGACTACCGAACACCGGGGAGCTGTTTTTT. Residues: CAIYQGLPNTGELFF.

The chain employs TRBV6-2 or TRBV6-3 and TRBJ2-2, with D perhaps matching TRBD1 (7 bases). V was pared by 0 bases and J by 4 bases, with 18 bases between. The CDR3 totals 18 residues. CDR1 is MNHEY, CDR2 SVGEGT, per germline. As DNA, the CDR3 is TGTGCCAGCAGTTACTCCCCGGCAGGGGGGTATACCACCGGGGAGCTGTTTTTT. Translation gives CASSYSPAGGYTTGELFF.

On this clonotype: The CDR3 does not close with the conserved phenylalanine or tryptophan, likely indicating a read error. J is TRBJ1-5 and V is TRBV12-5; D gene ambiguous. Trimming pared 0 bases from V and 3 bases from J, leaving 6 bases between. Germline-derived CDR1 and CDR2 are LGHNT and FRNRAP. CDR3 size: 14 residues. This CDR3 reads CASGLVGFNQPQHV. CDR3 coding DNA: TGTGCTAGTGGTTTGGTGGGATTCAATCAGCCCCAGCATGTT.

The CDR3, as DNA: TGTGCCAGCAGCCAAGACCCAGGGCAGGCAACCGGGGAGCTGTTTTTT. Amino acid sequence: CASSQDPGQATGELFF. The V and J genes are TRBV14 and TRBJ2-2, with D tentatively TRBD1 (5 bases). V was shortened by 0 bases and J by 5 bases, with 13 bases between the two germline ends. The germline CDR1 and CDR2 sequences are SGHDN and FVKESK. The CDR3 loop spans 16 amino acids.

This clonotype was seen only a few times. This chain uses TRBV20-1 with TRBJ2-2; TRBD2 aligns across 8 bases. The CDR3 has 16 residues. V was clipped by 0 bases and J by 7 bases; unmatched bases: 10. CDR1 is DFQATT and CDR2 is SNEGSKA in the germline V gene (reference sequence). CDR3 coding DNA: TGCAGTGCTAGAGATCGAGTAGCGGGAAGTGGCGGGGAGCTGTTTTTT. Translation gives CSARDRVAGSGGELFF.

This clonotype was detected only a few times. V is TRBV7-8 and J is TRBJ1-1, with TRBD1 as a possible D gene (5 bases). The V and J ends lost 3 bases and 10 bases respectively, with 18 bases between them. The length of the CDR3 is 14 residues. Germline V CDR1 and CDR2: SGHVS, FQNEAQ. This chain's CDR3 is CASSLGVFQGVAFF. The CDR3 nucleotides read TGTGCCAGCAGCTTGGGGGTCTTCCAGGGTGTAGCTTTCTTT.

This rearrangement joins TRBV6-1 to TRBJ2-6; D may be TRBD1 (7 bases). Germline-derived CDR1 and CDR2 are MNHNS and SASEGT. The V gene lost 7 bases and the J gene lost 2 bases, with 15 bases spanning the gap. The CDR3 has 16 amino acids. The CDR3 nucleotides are TGTGCCAGCACCCTCCCCAGGGGGGCTGGGGCCAACGTCCTGACTTTC. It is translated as CASTLPRGAGANVLTF.

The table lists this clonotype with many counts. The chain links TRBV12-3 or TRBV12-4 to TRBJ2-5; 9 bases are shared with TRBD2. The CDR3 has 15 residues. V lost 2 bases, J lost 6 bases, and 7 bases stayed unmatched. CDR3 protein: CASSLRSGSVKTQYF. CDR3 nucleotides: TGTGCCAGCAGTTTACGTAGCGGGAGTGTCAAGACCCAGTACTTC.

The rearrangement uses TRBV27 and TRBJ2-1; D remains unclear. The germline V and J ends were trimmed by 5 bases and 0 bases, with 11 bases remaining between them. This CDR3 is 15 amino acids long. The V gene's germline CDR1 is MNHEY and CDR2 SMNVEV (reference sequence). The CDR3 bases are TGTGCCAGCAGTCTTCATAGTGGCTCCTACAATGAGCAGTTCTTC. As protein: CASSLHSGSYNEQFF.

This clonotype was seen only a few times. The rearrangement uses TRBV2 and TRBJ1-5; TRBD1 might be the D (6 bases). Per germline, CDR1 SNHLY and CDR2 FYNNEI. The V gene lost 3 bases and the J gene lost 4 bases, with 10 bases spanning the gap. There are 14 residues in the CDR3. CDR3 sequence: CASSEEQGNQPQHF. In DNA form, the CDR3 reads TGTGCCAGCAGTGAGGAGCAGGGGAATCAGCCCCAGCATTTT. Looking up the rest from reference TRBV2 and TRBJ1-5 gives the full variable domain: EPEVTQTPSHQVTQMGQEVILRCVPISNHLYFYWYRQILGQKVEFLVSFYNNEISEKSEIFDDQFSVERPDGSNFTLKIRSTKLEDSAMYFCASSEEQGNQPQHFGDGTRLSIL.

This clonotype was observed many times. The CDR3 loop reads CASSYGTSGIRQFF. The DNA for the CDR3 is TGTGCCAGCAGCTACGGGACTAGCGGGATTCGGCAGTTCTTC. The rearrangement joins TRBV9 to TRBJ2-1; 13 bases align to TRBD2. Germline assignment: CDR1 SGDLS and CDR2 YYNGEE. V trimming: 4 bases; J trimming: 12 bases; junction bases outside the gene matches: 7. CDR3 length: 14 amino acids.

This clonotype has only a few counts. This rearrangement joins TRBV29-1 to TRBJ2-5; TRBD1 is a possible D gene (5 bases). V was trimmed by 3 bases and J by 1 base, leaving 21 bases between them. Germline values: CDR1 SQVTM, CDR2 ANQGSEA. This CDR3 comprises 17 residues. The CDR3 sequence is CSVDSAERGWSQETQYF. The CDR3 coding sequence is TGCAGCGTTGATAGTGCGGAAAGGGGATGGTCCCAAGAGACCCAGTACTTC.

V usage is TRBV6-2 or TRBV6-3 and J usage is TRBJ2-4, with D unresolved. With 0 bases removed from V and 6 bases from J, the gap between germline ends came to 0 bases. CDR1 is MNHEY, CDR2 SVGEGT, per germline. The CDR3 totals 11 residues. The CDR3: CASSYSNIQYF. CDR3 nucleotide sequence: TGTGCCAGCAGTTACTCAAACATTCAGTACTTC.

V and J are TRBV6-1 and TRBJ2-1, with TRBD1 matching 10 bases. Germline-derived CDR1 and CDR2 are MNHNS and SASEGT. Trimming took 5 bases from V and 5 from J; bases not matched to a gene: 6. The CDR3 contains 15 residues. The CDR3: CASSHRDRGDNEQFF. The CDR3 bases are TGTGCCAGCAGTCACCGGGACAGGGGAGACAATGAGCAGTTCTTC.

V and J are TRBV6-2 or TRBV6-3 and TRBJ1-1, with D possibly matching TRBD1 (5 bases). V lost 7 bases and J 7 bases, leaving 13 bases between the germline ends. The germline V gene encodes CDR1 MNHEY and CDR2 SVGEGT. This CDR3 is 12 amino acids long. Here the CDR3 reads CASTQGPHEAFF. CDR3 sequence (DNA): TGTGCCAGCACCCAGGGACCCCATGAAGCTTTCTTT.

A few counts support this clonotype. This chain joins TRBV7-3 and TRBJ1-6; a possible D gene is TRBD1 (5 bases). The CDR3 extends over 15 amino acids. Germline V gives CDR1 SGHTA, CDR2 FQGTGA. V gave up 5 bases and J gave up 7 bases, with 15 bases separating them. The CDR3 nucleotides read TGTGCCAGCAGCCGGTCTATAGGGGCAAATTCACCCCTCCACTTT. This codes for CASSRSIGANSPLHF. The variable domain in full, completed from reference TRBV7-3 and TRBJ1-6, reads GAGVSQTPSNKVTEKGKYVELRCDPISGHTALYWYRQSLGQGPEFLIYFQGTGAADDSGLPNDRFFAVRPEGSVSTLKIQRTERGDSAVYLCASSRSIGANSPLHFGNGTRLTVT.

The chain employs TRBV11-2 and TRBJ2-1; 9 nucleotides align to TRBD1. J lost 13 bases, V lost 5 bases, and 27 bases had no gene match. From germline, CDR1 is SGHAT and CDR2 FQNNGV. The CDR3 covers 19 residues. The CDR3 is CASSPIVWGDREDLETQFF. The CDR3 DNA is TGTGCCAGCAGCCCCATTGTTTGGGGGGACAGGGAGGATCTGGAGACCCAGTTCTTC.

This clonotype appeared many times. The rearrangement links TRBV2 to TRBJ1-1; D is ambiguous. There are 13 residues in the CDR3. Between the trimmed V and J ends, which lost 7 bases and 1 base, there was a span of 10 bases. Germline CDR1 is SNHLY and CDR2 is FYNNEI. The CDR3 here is CASKVEGNTEAFF. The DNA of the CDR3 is TGTGCCAGCAAGGTAGAGGGGAACACTGAAGCTTTCTTT.

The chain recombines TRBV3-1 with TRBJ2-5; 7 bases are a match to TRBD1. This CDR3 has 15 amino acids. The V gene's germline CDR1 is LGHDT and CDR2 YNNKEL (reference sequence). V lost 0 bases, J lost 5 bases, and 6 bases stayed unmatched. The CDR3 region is CASSQEQGDRETQYF. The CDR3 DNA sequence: TGTGCCAGCAGCCAAGAGCAGGGGGATCGGGAGACCCAGTACTTC.

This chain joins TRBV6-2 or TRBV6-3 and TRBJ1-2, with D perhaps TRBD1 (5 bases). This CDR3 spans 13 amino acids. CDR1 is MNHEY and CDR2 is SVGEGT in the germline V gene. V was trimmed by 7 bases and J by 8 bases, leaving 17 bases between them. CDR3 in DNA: TGTGCCAGCACCTCCGGGGCCTGTCGAGGCTACACCTTC. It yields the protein CASTSGACRGYTF.